This TCR beta chain was retrieved from a study of cytomegalovirus exposure and HLA in healthy donors. Among the donors, all were healthy bone marrow donors. With respect to this clone: Antigen specificity is unknown.

V was pared by 5 bases and J by 3 bases, with 8 bases of the junction left unmatched. The CDR3 length is 15 residues. From germline, CDR1 is LNHDA and CDR2 SQIVND (reference sequence). Overall study findings and caveats: As immune exposure information, only CMV serostatus was available. Apparent HLA restriction characterized most CMV-associated TCR beta chains in a later analysis. HLA alleles were associated with some 17,000 TCR beta sequences in a later analysis at 0.05 false discovery rate.

Primers: 60 Vbeta forward and 13 Jbeta reverse. The repertoire was sequenced with immunoSEQ multiplex PCR; TCRdb's copy has only in-frame clones and lacks some. The data hold approximately 120,000 clones, with 70% to 80% observed a single time. The sequence came from a man aged 35 to 55 in good health and CMV-seronegative. The sample taken for sequencing was PBMCs. The chain combines TRBV19 with TRBJ2-7; TRBD1 aligns across 9 bases. CDR3 residues: CASSLKGQGFYEQYF. In DNA form, the CDR3 reads TGTGCCAGTAGTTTAAAGGGACAGGGATTCTACGAGCAGTACTTC.